This T cell receptor beta chain is drawn from a study of OX40 agonist ivuxolimab in advanced cancers. In the study overall: Administration of intravenous ivuxolimab to patients occurred every 2 weeks at 0.01 to 10 mg/kg.

As for this clone: Its antigen remains unknown.

From germline, CDR1 is MNHEY and CDR2 SMNVEV (reference sequence). The junction had 4 bases not matched to a gene; V was cut back by 4 bases and J by 3 bases. The CDR3 is 15 amino acids. Systemic immunosuppression or a history of autoimmune disease excluded patients. Sequencing used immunoSEQ multiplex PCR; TCRdb keeps in-frame clones, though not all of them. The sample has 50,000 to 60,000 clones; roughly 89% are singletons. Study results and caveats: At doses 0.1 to 3.0 mg/kg, CD4+ and CD8+ clones expanded.

The source is an adult with an advanced solid tumor such as melanoma, head and neck, liver or kidney cancer. This chain connects TRBV27 to TRBJ2-1, with TRBD2 identical over 9 bases. The sequences come from CD4+ or CD8+ T cells sorted from blood, collected in a trial of the OX40 agonist ivuxolimab. The DNA of the CDR3 is TGTGCCAGCAGTTCCCTAGCGGGAATCTACAATGAGCAGTTCTTC. It is translated as CASSSLAGIYNEQFF.